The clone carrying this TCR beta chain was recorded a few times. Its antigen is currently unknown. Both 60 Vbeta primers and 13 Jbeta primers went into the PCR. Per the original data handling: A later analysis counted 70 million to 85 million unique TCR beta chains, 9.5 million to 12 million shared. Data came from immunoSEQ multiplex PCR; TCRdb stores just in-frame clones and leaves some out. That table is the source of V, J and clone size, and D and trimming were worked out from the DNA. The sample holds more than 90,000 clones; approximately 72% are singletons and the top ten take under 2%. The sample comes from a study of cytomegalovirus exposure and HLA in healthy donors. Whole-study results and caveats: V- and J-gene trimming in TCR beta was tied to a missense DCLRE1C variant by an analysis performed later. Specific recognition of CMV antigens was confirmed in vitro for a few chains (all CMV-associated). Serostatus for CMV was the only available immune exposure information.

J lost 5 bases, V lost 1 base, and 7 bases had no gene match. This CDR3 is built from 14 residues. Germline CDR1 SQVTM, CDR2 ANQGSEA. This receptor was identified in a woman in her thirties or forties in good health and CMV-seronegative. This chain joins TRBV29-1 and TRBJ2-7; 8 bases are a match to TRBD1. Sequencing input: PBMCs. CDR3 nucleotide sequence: TGCAGCGTTGAAGTCAGGGGGCGGTTAAACGAGCAGTACTTC. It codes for CSVEVRGRLNEQYF.